One and the same sample provided the 5 T cell receptor beta chains below, sequenced in a study of blood T cell repertoires in COVID-19. This table comes from immunoSEQ multiplex PCR, and its TCRdb copy is limited to in-frame clones, with some not included. Of fewer than 300,000 clones listed, 65% to 90% are singletons. Sequencing input: peripheral blood. These receptor sequences come from a human donor in a cohort sampled during active COVID-19.

This clone was seen a handful of times. V usage is TRBV7-2 and J usage is TRBJ2-7; 8 nucleotides agree with TRBD2. This CDR3 contains 15 residues. V lost 5 bases, J lost 0 bases, and 6 bases stayed unmatched. Germline CDR1 is SGHTA and CDR2 is FQGNSA. The CDR3 bases are TGTGCCAGCAGCGATAGCGGGGCACCCTCCTACGAGCAGTACTTC. Its translation: CASSDSGAPSYEQYF. The whole variable domain, remainder taken from reference TRBV7-2 and TRBJ2-7, is GAGVSQSPSNKVTEKGKDVELRCDPISGHTALYWYRQSLGQGLEFLIYFQGNSAPDKSGLPSDRFSAERTGGSVSTLTIQRTQQEDSAVYLCASSDSGAPSYEQYFGPGTRLTVT.

The V call is TRBV6-5, the J call TRBJ2-3, with 8 bases matching TRBD2. This CDR3 comprises 13 residues. CDR1 and CDR2 from the germline V gene are MNHEY and SVGAGI. The ends lost 10 bases at V and 3 bases at J; junction bases unmatched: 6. The CDR3 DNA reads TGTGCCACAAGCGGGAGAGGGACAGATACGCAGTATTTT. Its translation: CATSGRGTDTQYF.

This clone appeared a few times. This rearrangement joins TRBV7-2 to TRBJ2-3, with TRBD2 matching 9 bases. The trim removed 3 bases at V and 1 base at J, leaving 5 bases unmatched. The CDR3 totals 16 residues. The germline V gene encodes CDR1 SGHTA and CDR2 FQGNSA. CDR3 in amino acids: CASSLRTSGRTDTQYF. The DNA for the CDR3 is TGTGCCAGCAGCTTGAGAACTAGCGGGCGCACAGATACGCAGTATTTT.

The gene calls are TRBV3-1 (or the pseudogene TRBV3-2) and TRBJ2-1; 7 nucleotides align to TRBD2. Germline V gene sequence: CDR1 LGHDT, CDR2 YNNKEL (reference sequence). J was trimmed by 6 bases and V by 4 bases; bases with no gene match: 9. The CDR3 spans 15 residues. CDR3: CASSLRGRTSNEQFF. In DNA form, the CDR3 reads TGTGCCAGCAGCCTCAGAGGGCGGACTAGCAATGAGCAGTTCTTC.

This chain connects TRBV18 to TRBJ2-7; D not resolved. Trimming removed 3 bases from V and 0 bases from J, with 9 bases in between. CDR3 length equals 14 residues. Germline assignment: CDR1 KGHSH and CDR2 LQKENI. The DNA for the CDR3 is TGTGCCAGCTCACCCGATAAGAGCTCCTACGAGCAGTACTTC. This sequence encodes CASSPDKSSYEQYF.